This TCR beta chain was sequenced for a study of CD8+ T cells in alopecia areata. Study-wide findings and caveats: In lesional scalp, particularly from alopecia totalis/universalis, clonality was higher than in normal scalp. Although TCR sharing was seen in mice, sharing across patients was less clear, possibly for HLA-related reasons. Any link of baseline CD8+ expansion to response, resting on one nonresponder, remains uncertain.

The treatment denotes: oral pan-JAK inhibitor, 5-10 mg twice daily. Alopecia areata patients gave lesional scalp punch biopsies and peripheral blood samples. Between the trimmed V and J ends, which lost 0 bases and 3 bases, there was a span of 9 bases. The CDR3 spans 14 residues. Germline V gene data show CDR1 as SGHDT and CDR2 as YYEEEE. Notes on this clone: No antigen is known for it.

cDNA prepared by RNA extraction and subsequent reverse transcription served as the template for sequencing. Measured with immunoSEQ multiplex PCR; TCRdb has only the in-frame clones, and not every one. The table shows 200,000 to 250,000 clones, with 64% occurring only once. This clonotype was obtained from a human donor with alopecia areata. Sequenced here: CD4+ T cells sorted from blood, sampled at week 4, from a patient treated with tofacitinib. This rearrangement joins TRBV5-6 to TRBJ2-5; D uncertain. The CDR3 DNA sequence: TGTGCCAGCAGCTTGGCTCAGGCGAAAGAGACCCAGTACTTC. This encodes CASSLAQAKETQYF.